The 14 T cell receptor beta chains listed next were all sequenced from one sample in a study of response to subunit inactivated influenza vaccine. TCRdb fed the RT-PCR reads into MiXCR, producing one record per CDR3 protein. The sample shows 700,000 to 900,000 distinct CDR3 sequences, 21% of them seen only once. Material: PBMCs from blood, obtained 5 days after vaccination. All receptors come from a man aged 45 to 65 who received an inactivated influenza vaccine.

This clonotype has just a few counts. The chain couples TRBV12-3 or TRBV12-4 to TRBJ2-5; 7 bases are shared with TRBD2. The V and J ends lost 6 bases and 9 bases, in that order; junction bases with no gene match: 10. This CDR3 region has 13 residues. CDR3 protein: CASSRDYLGAQYF. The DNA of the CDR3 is TGTGCCAGCAGCCGGGACTACCTAGGAGCCCAGTACTTC.

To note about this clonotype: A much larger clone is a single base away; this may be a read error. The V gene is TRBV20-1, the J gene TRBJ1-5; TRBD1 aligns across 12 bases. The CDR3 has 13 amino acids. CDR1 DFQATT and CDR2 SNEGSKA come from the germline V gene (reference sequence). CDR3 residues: CNVGQGANQPQHF. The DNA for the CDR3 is TGCAATGTGGGACAGGGGGCGAATCAGCCCCAGCATTTT.

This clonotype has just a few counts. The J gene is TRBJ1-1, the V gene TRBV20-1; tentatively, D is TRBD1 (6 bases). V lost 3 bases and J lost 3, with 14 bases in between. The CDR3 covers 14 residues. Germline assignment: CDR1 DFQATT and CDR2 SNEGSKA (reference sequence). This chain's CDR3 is CSASEGGLDTEAFF. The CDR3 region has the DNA TGCAGTGCTAGTGAAGGGGGTTTGGACACTGAAGCTTTCTTT.

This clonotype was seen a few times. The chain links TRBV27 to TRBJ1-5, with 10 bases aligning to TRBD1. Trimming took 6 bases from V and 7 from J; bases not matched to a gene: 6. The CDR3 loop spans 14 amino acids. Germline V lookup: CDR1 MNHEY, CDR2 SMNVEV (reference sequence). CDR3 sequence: CASRRQGAGQPQHF. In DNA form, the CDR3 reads TGTGCCAGCAGGCGACAGGGGGCGGGACAGCCCCAGCATTTT.

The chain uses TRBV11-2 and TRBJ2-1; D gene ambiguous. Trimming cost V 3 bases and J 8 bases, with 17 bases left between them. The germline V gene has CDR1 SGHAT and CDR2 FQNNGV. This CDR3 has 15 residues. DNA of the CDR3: TGTGCCAGCAGCTTTTATCAAATAATGATGGATGAGCAGTTCTTC. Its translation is CASSFYQIMMDEQFF.

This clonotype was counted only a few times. The CDR3 nucleotides are TGTGCCAGCAGCTTTAGCGGGGGAGGATTTAGCACAGATACGCAGTATTTT. This encodes CASSFSGGGFSTDTQYF. This sequence joins TRBV7-2 and TRBJ2-3, with 9 bases lining up with TRBD2. CDR3 length: 17 residues. Germline V gene sequence: CDR1 SGHTA, CDR2 FQGNSA. Trimming took 3 bases from V and 0 from J; bases not matched to a gene: 7.

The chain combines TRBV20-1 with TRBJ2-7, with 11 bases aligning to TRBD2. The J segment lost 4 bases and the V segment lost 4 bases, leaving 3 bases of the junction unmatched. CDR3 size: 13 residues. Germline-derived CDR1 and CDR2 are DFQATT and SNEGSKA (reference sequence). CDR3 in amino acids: CSAKRTSGYEQYF. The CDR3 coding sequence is TGCAGTGCTAAACGGACTAGCGGGTACGAGCAGTACTTC.

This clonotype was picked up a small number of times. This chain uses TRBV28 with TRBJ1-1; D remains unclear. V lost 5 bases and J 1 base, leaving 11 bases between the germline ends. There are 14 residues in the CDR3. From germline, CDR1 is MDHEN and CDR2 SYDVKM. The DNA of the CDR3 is TGTGCCAGCAGTGATCATAGGCGGAACACTGAAGCTTTCTTT. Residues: CASSDHRRNTEAFF. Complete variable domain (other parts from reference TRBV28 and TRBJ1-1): DVKVTQSSRYLVKRTGEKVFLECVQDMDHENMFWYRQDPGLGLRLIYFSYDVKMKEKGDIPEGYSVSREKKERFSLILESASTNQTSMYLCASSDHRRNTEAFFGQGTRLTVV.

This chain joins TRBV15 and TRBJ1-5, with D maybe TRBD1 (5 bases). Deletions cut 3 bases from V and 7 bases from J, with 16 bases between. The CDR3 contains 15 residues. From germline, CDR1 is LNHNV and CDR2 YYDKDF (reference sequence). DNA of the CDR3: TGTGCCACCAGCAGGGGACTGGGAGGGGCGCAGCCCCAGCATTTT. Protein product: CATSRGLGGAQPQHF.

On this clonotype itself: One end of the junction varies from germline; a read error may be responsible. The chain's CDR3 is CAWSVRGGREAQYF. The CDR3 region has the DNA TGTGCCTGGAGTGTACGAGGAGGGAGAGAGGCCCAGTACTTC. The chain has TRBV30 and TRBJ2-5, with D perhaps TRBD2 (6 bases). Germline CDR1 and CDR2: GTSNPN and SVGIG (reference sequence). The CDR3 is 14 amino acids. Full variable domain (rest looked up from reference TRBV30 and TRBJ2-5): SQTIHQWPATLVQPVGSPLSLECTVEGTSNPNLYWYRQAAGRGLQLLFYSVGIGQISSEVPQNLSASRPQDRQFILSSKKLLLSDSGFYLCAWSVRGGREAQYFGPGTRLLVL.

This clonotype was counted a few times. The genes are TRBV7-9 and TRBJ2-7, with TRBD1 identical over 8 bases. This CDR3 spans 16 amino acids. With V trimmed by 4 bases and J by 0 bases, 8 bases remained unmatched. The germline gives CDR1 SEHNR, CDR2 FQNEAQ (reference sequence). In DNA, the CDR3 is TGTGCCAGCAGCTCCCCCACGGGACAGGCCTCCTACGAGCAGTACTTC. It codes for CASSSPTGQASYEQYF. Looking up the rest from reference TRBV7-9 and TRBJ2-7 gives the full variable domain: DTGVSQNPRHKITKRGQNVTFRCDPISEHNRLYWYRQTLGQGPEFLTYFQNEAQLEKSRLLSDRFSAERPKGSFSTLEIQRTEQGDSAMYLCASSSPTGQASYEQYFGPGTRLTVT.

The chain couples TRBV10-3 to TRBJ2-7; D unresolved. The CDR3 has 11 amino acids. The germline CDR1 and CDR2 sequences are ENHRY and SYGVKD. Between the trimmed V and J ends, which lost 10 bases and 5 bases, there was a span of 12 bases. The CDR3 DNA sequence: TGTGCCACCCAGAACCGAGACGAGCAGTACTTC. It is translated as CATQNRDEQYF.

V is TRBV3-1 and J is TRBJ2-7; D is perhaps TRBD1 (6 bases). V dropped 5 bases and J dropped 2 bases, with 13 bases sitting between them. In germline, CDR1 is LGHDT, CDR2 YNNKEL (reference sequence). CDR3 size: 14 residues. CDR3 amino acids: CASSEDSPTYEQYF. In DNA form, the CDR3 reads TGTGCCAGCAGCGAGGACAGTCCTACCTACGAGCAGTACTTC.

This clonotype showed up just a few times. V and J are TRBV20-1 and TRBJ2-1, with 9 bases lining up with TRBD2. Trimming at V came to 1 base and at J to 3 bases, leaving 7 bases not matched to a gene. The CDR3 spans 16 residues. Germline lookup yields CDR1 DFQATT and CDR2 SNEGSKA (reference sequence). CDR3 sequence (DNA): TGCAGTGCTAGAGTGGCTAGCGGGACAAACTACAATGAGCAGTTCTTC. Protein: CSARVASGTNYNEQFF.